These T cell receptor beta chains were read from a single sample in a study of identical twins. MiXCR, applied by TCRdb to the 5' RACE reads, yields one record per CDR3 protein. The data show more than 400,000 distinct CDR3 sequences, with roughly 15% seen just once and 0.35% to 0.45% held by the top ten. This sample was also put to use in a study of yellow fever vaccine responses in identical twins.

The specimen was CD4+ T cells sorted from blood. The receptors were sampled from a woman aged 18 to 35 in good health. Each CDR3 is given with its conserved first and last residue. The order of the fields is V gene, J gene, CDR3 length, CDR3 protein.

V gene: TRBV10-3; J gene: TRBJ2-3; CDR3 length: 15; CDR3 protein: CAISWTKRFTDTQYF
V gene: TRBV10-1; J gene: TRBJ2-3; CDR3 length: 15; CDR3 protein: CASSEGRAGTDTQYF
V gene: TRBV12-3/TRBV12-4; J gene: TRBJ2-3; CDR3 length: 15; CDR3 protein: CASSPPLVGADTQYF
V gene: TRBV5-6; J gene: TRBJ2-2; CDR3 length: 16; CDR3 protein: CASRPGGTINTGELFF
V gene: TRBV14; J gene: TRBJ2-2; CDR3 length: 14; CDR3 protein: CASSLRTGTGELFF
V gene: TRBV11-1; J gene: TRBJ1-6; CDR3 length: 18; CDR3 protein: CASSFLNFYSGGNSPLHF
V gene: TRBV5-1; J gene: TRBJ2-7; CDR3 length: 15; CDR3 protein: CASSADRGEMLPQYF
V gene: TRBV5-1; J gene: TRBJ2-3; CDR3 length: 16; CDR3 protein: CASSLGQGEVADTQYF
V gene: TRBV5-1; J gene: TRBJ2-5; CDR3 length: 14; CDR3 protein: CASTPGALQETQYF
V gene: TRBV28; J gene: TRBJ2-3; CDR3 length: 20; CDR3 protein: CASARTGRGRIAAGGRTQYF
V gene: TRBV3-1; J gene: TRBJ1-5; CDR3 length: 14; CDR3 protein: CASSQGRTGLPQHF
V gene: TRBV24-1; J gene: TRBJ2-3; CDR3 length: 14; CDR3 protein: CATSEPTVTDTQYF
V gene: TRBV7-2; J gene: TRBJ1-5; CDR3 length: 16; CDR3 protein: CASSPQGQGWGQPQHF
V gene: TRBV12-3/TRBV12-4; J gene: TRBJ1-1; CDR3 length: 15; CDR3 protein: CASTLQGSRNTEAFF
V gene: TRBV24-1; J gene: TRBJ2-2; CDR3 length: 15; CDR3 protein: CATSDPRGPRGELFF
V gene: TRBV20-1; J gene: TRBJ2-5; CDR3 length: 13; CDR3 protein: CSARDPGQETQYF
V gene: TRBV3-1; J gene: TRBJ2-1; CDR3 length: 12; CDR3 protein: CASSQGTSTQFF